Each of the 32 T cell receptor beta chains below was sequenced from the same sample in a study of blood T cells in healthy people across ages. Through a sample-barcoded 5' primer and a J-beta primer mix, a second PCR was run for roughly 7 to 11 cycles. TCRdb reprocessed the 5' RACE reads via MiXCR and lists one record per CDR3 protein. The sample holds 550,000 to 750,000 distinct CDR3 sequences; around 21% are singletons and the top ten take more than 3%. Sequencing used blood. The receptors were sampled from a man between 65 and 85 years old in good health.

This sequence joins TRBV3-1 and TRBJ2-7; a weak D match, TRBD1 (5 bases). Germline values: CDR1 LGHDT, CDR2 YNNKEL (reference sequence). V dropped 1 base and J dropped 0 bases, with 13 bases sitting between them. The CDR3 consists of 16 residues. CDR3 in amino acids: CASSQGLRGSSYEQYF. The CDR3 DNA sequence: TGTGCCAGCAGCCAAGGGTTAAGGGGTTCCTCCTACGAGCAGTACTTC.

This clonotype was detected only a few times. The chain employs TRBV4-3 and TRBJ2-7; TRBD2 aligns across 7 bases. V gave up 0 bases and J gave up 4 bases; unmatched junction bases: 3. The germline V gene has CDR1 LGHNA and CDR2 YSLEER. The CDR3 runs 14 residues. The CDR3 loop is CASSQDLGGYEQYF. CDR3 nucleotides: TGCGCCAGCAGCCAAGATCTGGGAGGGTACGAGCAGTACTTC.

This clonotype was counted only a few times. This chain uses TRBV4-1 with TRBJ2-2, with D perhaps matching TRBD2 (5 bases). V was clipped by 1 base and J by 4 bases, with 13 bases between them. The CDR3 has 16 amino acids. CDR1 is MGHRA, CDR2 YSYEKL, per germline. This CDR3 reads CASSQGWRSGTGELFF. CDR3 in DNA: TGCGCCAGCAGCCAAGGTTGGAGGTCAGGCACCGGGGAGCTGTTTTTT.

In this sample, this clonotype turned up a few times. The chain recombines TRBV9 with TRBJ2-2; D unclear. CDR1 and CDR2 from the germline V gene are SGDLS and YYNGEE. Trimming left V 7 bases short and J 2 bases short, with 12 bases between. CDR3 length equals 14 residues. This chain's CDR3 is CASRQAPNTGELFF. CDR3 in DNA: TGTGCCAGCCGGCAGGCTCCCAACACCGGGGAGCTGTTTTTT.

This clonotype was picked up a small number of times. The chain recombines TRBV2 with TRBJ2-2; 13 nucleotides agree with TRBD2. The CDR3 consists of 15 residues. Germline CDR1 reads SNHLY; CDR2 reads FYNNEI. The V segment lost 6 bases and the J segment 6 bases; nucleotides outside the gene matches: 4. The CDR3: CASRGTSGMAGELFF. In DNA form, the CDR3 reads TGTGCCAGCAGAGGGACTAGCGGGATGGCCGGGGAGCTGTTTTTT. Supplemented by reference TRBV2 and TRBJ2-2, the full variable domain reads EPEVTQTPSHQVTQMGQEVILRCVPISNHLYFYWYRQILGQKVEFLVSFYNNEISEKSEIFDDQFSVERPDGSNFTLKIRSTKLEDSAMYFCASRGTSGMAGELFFGEGSRLTVL.

The J gene is TRBJ2-6, the V gene TRBV7-9; 7 bases line up with TRBD2. Unmatched junction bases numbered 6, after V lost 1 base and J lost 0 bases. This CDR3 comprises 18 residues. Germline CDR1 and CDR2: SEHNR and FQNEAQ (reference sequence). The CDR3 sequence: CASSLGTSVSSGANVLTF. The CDR3 coding sequence is TGTGCCAGCAGCTTAGGAACTAGCGTGAGCTCTGGGGCCAACGTCCTGACTTTC.

This clonotype came up a few times. The chain is built from TRBV20-1 and TRBJ2-5; D remains ambiguous. The V gene's germline CDR1 is DFQATT and CDR2 SNEGSKA (reference sequence). V was clipped by 8 bases and J by 0 bases, with 10 bases between them. The CDR3 sequence is 12 residues long. CDR3 residues: CSTGPNQETQYF. The DNA for the CDR3 is TGCAGTACTGGACCGAACCAAGAGACCCAGTACTTC.

The chain couples TRBV5-5 to TRBJ2-5, with D hard to call. Germline loops: CDR1 SGHKS, CDR2 YYEKEE (reference sequence). This CDR3 spans 14 amino acids. V was trimmed by 4 bases and J by 4 bases, leaving 14 bases between them. DNA for the CDR3: TGTGCCAGCAGCCTGCAGAGTCATGGAGAGACCCAGTACTTC. Translating gives CASSLQSHGETQYF. Looking up the rest from reference TRBV5-5 and TRBJ2-5 gives the full variable domain: DAGVTQSPTHLIKTRGQQVTLRCSPISGHKSVSWYQQVLGQGPQFIFQYYEKEERGRGNFPDRFSARQFPNYSSELNVNALLLGDSALYLCASSLQSHGETQYFGPGTRLLVL.

A note on this clonotype: The junction and the germline gene differ at one end; a read error may be behind it. The chain joins TRBV7-7 to TRBJ2-3, with no clear D. Germline values: CDR1 SSHAT, CDR2 FNYEAQ (reference sequence). The CDR3 consists of 15 residues. CDR3 sequence: CASSPTAASTDTQYF. The CDR3 DNA reads TGTGCTAGCAGCCCCACGGCCGCCTCCACAGATACGCAGTATTTT.

This clonotype was seen only a few times. The chain carries TRBV7-9 and TRBJ2-5, with D maybe TRBD1 (5 bases). The end of the DNA is better explained by TRBJ2-1, so the J call may be wrong. This CDR3 comprises 13 residues. Germline V gene sequence: CDR1 SEHNR, CDR2 FQNEAQ (reference sequence). CDR3 in DNA: TGTGCCAGCAGCACAAACAGGAACAATGAGCAGTTCTTC. This sequence encodes CASSTNRNNEQFF.

This clonotype came up a few times. A junction end diverges from the germline sequence, so it may reflect a read error. The CDR3 region has the DNA TGCAGTGCTATCCCGGGACAGGACTATGGCTACGCCTTC. It is translated as CSAIPGQDYGYAF. The chain carries TRBV20-1 and TRBJ1-2; TRBD1 matches 8 bases. CDR1 is DFQATT, CDR2 SNEGSKA, per germline (reference sequence). The length of the CDR3 is 13 residues.

The chain uses TRBV5-1 and TRBJ2-7; D assignment may be TRBD1 or TRBD2 (5 bases each). The CDR3 is 13 residues long. Trimming took 4 bases from V and 4 from J, leaving 12 bases between them. Looked up from germline, CDR1 is SGHRS and CDR2 is YFSETQ. The CDR3 protein is CASSGRDGYEQYF. The CDR3, as DNA: TGCGCCAGCAGCGGCCGGGACGGATACGAGCAGTACTTC.

The gene calls are TRBV7-2 and TRBJ2-3; 11 bases fit TRBD2. Per the germline V gene, CDR1 is SGHTA and CDR2 is FQGNSA. V lost 0 bases to trimming and J lost 8 bases; unmatched junction nucleotides: 7. The CDR3 spans 16 residues. CDR3: CASSLAGTSGAGTQYF. CDR3 bases: TGTGCCAGCAGCTTAGCGGGGACTAGCGGTGCGGGTACGCAGTATTTT.

The table lists this clonotype with a count of one. The gene calls are TRBV14 and TRBJ2-1; D gene uncertain. The V and J ends lost 1 base and 0 bases respectively, with 16 bases between them. The germline gives CDR1 SGHDN, CDR2 FVKESK. This CDR3 is built from 18 residues. This CDR3 is CASSQGGQHRSSYNEQFF. In DNA form, the CDR3 reads TGTGCCAGCAGCCAAGGAGGTCAGCATAGGAGCTCCTACAATGAGCAGTTCTTC.

CDR3 region: CSATRDSTYF. For the CDR3, the DNA is TGCAGTGCCACCCGGGACTCGACGTACTTC. V gene TRBV20-1 combines with J gene TRBJ2-5; possibly TRBD2 for D (6 bases). The length of the CDR3 is 10 residues. Trimming took off 6 bases at V and 13 bases at J, with 15 bases between the two ends. Germline values: CDR1 DFQATT, CDR2 SNEGSKA (reference sequence).

The genes are TRBV2 and TRBJ2-1; D is perhaps TRBD2 (6 bases). V was pared by 8 bases and J by 4 bases, with 12 bases between. CDR3 length equals 13 residues. The germline V gene encodes CDR1 SNHLY and CDR2 FYNNEI. CDR3 amino acids: CASGGTAYNEQFF. The CDR3 coding sequence is TGTGCCAGCGGAGGGACGGCGTACAATGAGCAGTTCTTC.

This clonotype was counted many times. The chain links TRBV7-9 to TRBJ2-5, with D tentatively TRBD1 (5 bases). Germline CDR1 and CDR2: SEHNR and FQNEAQ (reference sequence). Trimming removed 8 bases at V and 4 bases at J, with 11 bases between. This CDR3 contains 12 residues. CDR3 loop: CASRAGSETQYF. The CDR3 DNA reads TGTGCCAGCCGGGCAGGGTCAGAGACCCAGTACTTC.

There are many counts of this clonotype. V usage is TRBV5-1 and J usage is TRBJ1-4; D is unclear. The CDR3 is made up of 15 amino acids. From germline, CDR1 is SGHRS and CDR2 YFSETQ. V lost 0 bases and J 7 bases, leaving 13 bases between the germline ends. The CDR3 coding sequence is TGCGCCAGCAGCTTGGCCTACCGGGAGAGTGAAAAACTGTTTTTT. This sequence encodes CASSLAYRESEKLFF.

This clonotype occurred a few times. The chain uses TRBV4-1 and TRBJ1-1, with a possible D match to TRBD1 (6 bases). Trimming left V 4 bases short and J 8 bases short, with 23 bases between. The CDR3 runs 16 residues. Germline V gene data show CDR1 as MGHRA and CDR2 as YSYEKL. CDR3 sequence reads: CASSPIEQGRHSEAFF. The CDR3 DNA reads as TGCGCCAGCAGCCCAATTGAACAGGGTCGGCACTCGGAAGCTTTCTTT.

The chain has TRBV12-3 or TRBV12-4 and TRBJ1-1; TRBD1 matches at 10 bases. V was clipped by 6 bases and J by 1 base; unmatched bases: 11. This CDR3 is built from 17 residues. The CDR3 loop is CASRSRDRGKKNTEAFF. The CDR3 nucleotides read TGTGCCAGCAGGTCCCGGGACAGGGGAAAGAAGAACACTGAAGCTTTCTTT.

This clonotype has a handful of counts. V gene TRBV6-1 combines with J gene TRBJ1-1, with D tentatively TRBD1 (6 bases). V lost 2 bases and J lost 0, with 13 bases in between. This CDR3 region has 16 residues. Germline V gene lookup returns CDR1 MNHNS and CDR2 SASEGT. The CDR3 bases are TGTGCCAGCAGTGAATTACCGACAGGTTTGAACACTGAAGCTTTCTTT. As protein: CASSELPTGLNTEAFF.

V usage is TRBV2 and J usage is TRBJ2-1; D could derive from TRBD1 or TRBD2 (6 bases each). V was trimmed by 7 bases and J by 1 base, leaving 17 bases between them. There are 16 residues in the CDR3. Germline V gene lookup returns CDR1 SNHLY and CDR2 FYNNEI. This CDR3 is CASTKGGGRSYNEQFF. CDR3 DNA: TGTGCCAGCACCAAAGGGGGAGGCCGATCCTACAATGAGCAGTTCTTC.

This clonotype has just a few counts. In nucleotides, the CDR3 is TGTGCCAGCAGTTTCATCCGGGAGGGAATCAACGAGCAGTACTTC. Protein sequence: CASSFIREGINEQYF. This chain uses TRBV27 with TRBJ2-7; 8 positions agree with TRBD2. With 3 bases clipped from V and 5 bases from J, the junction kept 9 bases outside the gene matches. The germline V gene encodes CDR1 MNHEY and CDR2 SMNVEV (reference sequence). The CDR3 sequence is 15 residues long.

This clonotype was recorded a few times. The chain recombines TRBV14 with TRBJ1-2, with D possibly TRBD1 on 5 matching bases. This CDR3 has 13 amino acids. V was pared by 1 base and J by 6 bases, with 9 bases between. CDR1 is SGHDN, CDR2 FVKESK, per germline. CDR3 loop: CASSQVRGDGYTF. The DNA for the CDR3 is TGTGCCAGCAGCCAAGTTCGGGGGGATGGCTACACCTTC.

This clonotype showed up many times. The chain is built from TRBV29-1 and TRBJ2-1, with 9 bases that match TRBD2. The V and J ends lost 6 bases and 0 bases, in that order; junction bases with no gene match: 3. Germline V gene lookup returns CDR1 SQVTM and CDR2 ANQGSEA. There are 14 residues in the CDR3. CDR3 nucleotide sequence: TGCAGCGTCCTTAGCGGGAGCTCCTACAATGAGCAGTTCTTC. It translates to CSVLSGSSYNEQFF.

The chain combines TRBV6-4 with TRBJ2-3; D is possibly TRBD2 (6 bases). The CDR3 is made up of 14 amino acids. The germline V gene has CDR1 MRHNA and CDR2 SNTAGT. V lost 2 bases and J lost 2, with 8 bases in between. The CDR3 loop is CASSDPGDTDTQYF. In DNA form, the CDR3 reads TGTGCCAGCAGTGACCCGGGAGACACAGATACGCAGTATTTT.

This clonotype was counted a few times. The genes are TRBV14 and TRBJ1-4; D unclear. V was pared by 0 bases and J by 4 bases, with 6 bases between. Germline loops: CDR1 SGHDN, CDR2 FVKESK. There are 14 residues in the CDR3. CDR3 loop: CASSQDTVNEKLFF. The CDR3 nucleotides read TGTGCCAGCAGCCAAGATACCGTTAATGAAAAACTGTTTTTT.

This clonotype has at least ten counts. The V gene is TRBV7-2, the J gene TRBJ1-5, with D perhaps matching TRBD1 (6 bases). V was pared by 5 bases and J by 1 base, with 9 bases between. Germline lookup yields CDR1 SGHTA and CDR2 FQGNSA. The CDR3 consists of 14 residues. Here the CDR3 reads CASSQTGSNQPQHF. Written as DNA, the CDR3 is TGTGCCAGCAGCCAAACAGGGAGCAATCAGCCCCAGCATTTT.

This chain uses TRBV3-1 with TRBJ2-2; possible D gene TRBD2, 6 bases. The germline V and J ends were trimmed by 2 bases and 5 bases, with 18 bases remaining between them. This CDR3 comprises 17 residues. Germline V gene sequence: CDR1 LGHDT, CDR2 YNNKEL (reference sequence). CDR3 loop: CASSQNPPGDWTGELFF. CDR3 DNA: TGTGCCAGCAGCCAAAACCCCCCGGGAGACTGGACCGGGGAGCTGTTTTTT. Full variable domain (outside the CDR3, taken from reference TRBV3-1 and TRBJ2-2): DTAVSQTPKYLVTQMGNDKSIKCEQNLGHDTMYWYKQDSKKFLKIMFSYNNKELIINETVPNRFSPKSPDKAHLNLHINSLELGDSAVYFCASSQNPPGDWTGELFFGEGSRLTVL.

J is TRBJ1-1 and V is TRBV6-5; D not resolved. V was trimmed by 6 bases and J by 10 bases, leaving 21 bases between them. Germline CDR1 MNHEY, CDR2 SVGAGI. The CDR3 is 14 residues long. CDR3 region: CASSRIDTGSGAFF. For the CDR3, the DNA is TGTGCCAGCAGCCGTATAGACACGGGGAGTGGAGCTTTCTTT.

As to this clonotype: One junction end disagrees with the germline gene, perhaps due to a read error. The V call is TRBV7-2, the J call TRBJ2-5; the match to TRBD2 covers 8 bases. Germline CDR1 is SGHTA and CDR2 is FQGNSA. This CDR3 has 13 amino acids. CDR3 amino acids: CAGSPTSGETQYF. Here the CDR3 DNA reads TGTGCCGGCAGTCCTACTAGCGGAGAGACCCAGTACTTC. The full variable domain, completed using reference TRBV7-2 and TRBJ2-5, is GAGVSQSPSNKVTEKGKDVELRCDPISGHTALYWYRQSLGQGLEFLIYFQGNSAPDKSGLPSDRFSAERTGGSVSTLTIQRTQQEDSAVYLCAGSPTSGETQYFGPGTRLLVL.

The table lists this clonotype with a count of one. The junction departs from the called germline gene at one end, perhaps through a read error. The chain couples TRBV3-1 to TRBJ2-4; 7 bases fit TRBD2. Germline CDR1 is LGHDT and CDR2 is YNNKEL (reference sequence). This CDR3 comprises 14 residues. CDR3 in DNA: TGTGCCAGCAGCCAAGGGGAGGGGAAAAACATGCAGTACTTC. It codes for CASSQGEGKNMQYF.